Included here is one TCR beta chain sequence, with context. The data belong to a study of blood T cell repertoires in COVID-19. At the level of the study: Whether acute or convalescent, the COVID-19 samples came from the United States, Italy and Spain. PBMCs, B-cell-depleted T cells, or T cells provided the cDNA or gDNA that made up the material.

Original methodology: For nucleated cells, counts were estimated from reference gene primer amplification. Profiled with immunoSEQ multiplex PCR; TCRdb holds only in-frame clones, not every one. The D gene and trimming were derived from the DNA, and the V and J assignments and clone size from that table. Of about 250,000 clones in the sample, roughly 88% were seen once. The CDR3 is 15 amino acids. Germline loops: CDR1 SNHLY, CDR2 FYNNEI. V was shortened by 6 bases and J by 7 bases, with 18 bases between the two germline ends. The chain joins TRBV2 to TRBJ1-4, with D maybe TRBD1 (6 bases). The clonotype originates from a man older than 75 with acute or convalescent COVID-19. Sequencing was performed on peripheral blood. As DNA, the CDR3 is TGTGCCAGCAGGGACAGCCCAACGCATAGTGAAAAACTGTTTTTT. This encodes CASRDSPTHSEKLFF.